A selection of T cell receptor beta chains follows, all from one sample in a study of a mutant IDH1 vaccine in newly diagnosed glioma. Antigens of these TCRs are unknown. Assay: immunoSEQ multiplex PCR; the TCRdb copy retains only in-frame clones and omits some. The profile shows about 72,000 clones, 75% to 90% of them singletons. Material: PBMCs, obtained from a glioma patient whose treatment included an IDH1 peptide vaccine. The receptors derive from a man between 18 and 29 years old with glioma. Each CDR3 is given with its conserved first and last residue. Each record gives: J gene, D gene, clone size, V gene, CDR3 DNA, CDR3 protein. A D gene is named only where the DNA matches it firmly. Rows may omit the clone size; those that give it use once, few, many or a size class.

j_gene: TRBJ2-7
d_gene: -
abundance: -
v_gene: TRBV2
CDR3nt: TGTGCCAGCAGGAAGGAGGGGAGGTCCTACGAGCAGTACTTC
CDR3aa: CASRKEGRSYEQYF

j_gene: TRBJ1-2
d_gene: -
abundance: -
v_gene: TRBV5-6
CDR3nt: TGTGCCAGCAGCTTGACCTCGGGAGGGGATCGGTATGGCTACACCTTC
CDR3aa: CASSLTSGGDRYGYTF

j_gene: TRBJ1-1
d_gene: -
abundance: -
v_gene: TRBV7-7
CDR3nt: TGTGCTAGCAGCTTAGGTGAGGGCTCTGAAGCTTTCTTT
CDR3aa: CASSLGEGSEAFF

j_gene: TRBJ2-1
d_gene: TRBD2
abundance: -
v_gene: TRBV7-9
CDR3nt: TGTGCCAGCAGTCGGACTAGCGGGGTCTATGAGCAGTTCTTC
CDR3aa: CASSRTSGVYEQFF

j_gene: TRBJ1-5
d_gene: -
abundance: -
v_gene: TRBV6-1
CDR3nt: TGTGCCAGCAGTGAAGCTGCGGGGAGGCGAGAACAGCCCCAGCATTTT
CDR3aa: CASSEAAGRREQPQHF

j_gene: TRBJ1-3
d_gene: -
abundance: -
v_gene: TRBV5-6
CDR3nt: TGTGCCAGCAGCTTGGGAAGCTCTAGAAACACCATATATTTT
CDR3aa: CASSLGSSRNTIYF

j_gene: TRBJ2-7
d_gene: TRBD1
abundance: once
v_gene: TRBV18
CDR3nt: TGTGCCAGCTCACCGTCTGGGAACAGGGGTAACCCTACCGCCTACGAGCAGTACTTC
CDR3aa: CASSPSGNRGNPTAYEQYF

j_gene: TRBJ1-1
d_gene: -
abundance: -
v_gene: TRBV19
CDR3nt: TGTGCCAGTACCCCGTCAGGGGTTTGGCCTGAAGCTTTCTTT
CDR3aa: CASTPSGVWPEAFF

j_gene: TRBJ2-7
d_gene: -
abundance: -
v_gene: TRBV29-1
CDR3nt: TGCAGCGTCGGGGGACAGCGCTCCTACGAGCAGTACTTC
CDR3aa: CSVGGQRSYEQYF

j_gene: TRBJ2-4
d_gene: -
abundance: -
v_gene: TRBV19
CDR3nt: TGTGCCAGTAGGCGAACGGAACTAGCCAAAAACATTCAGTACTTC
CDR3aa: CASRRTELAKNIQYF

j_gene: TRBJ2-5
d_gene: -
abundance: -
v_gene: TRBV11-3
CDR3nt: TGTGCCAGCAGCGGGAGAGGGGGGACCCAGTACTTC
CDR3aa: CASSGRGGTQYF

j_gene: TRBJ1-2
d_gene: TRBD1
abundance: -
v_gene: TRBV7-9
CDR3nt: TGTGCCAGCAGCTTGGGACAGGGGGATGCTGGCTACACCTTC
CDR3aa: CASSLGQGDAGYTF

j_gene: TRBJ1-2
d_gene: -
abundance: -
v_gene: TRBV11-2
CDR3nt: TGTGCCAGCTCCCTAGGGACACCCTATGGCTACACCTTC
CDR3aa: CASSLGTPYGYTF

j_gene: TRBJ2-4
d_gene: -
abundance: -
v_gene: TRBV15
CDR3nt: TGTGCCACCAGCAGAGATCGGGCCATTCAGTACTTC
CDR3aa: CATSRDRAIQYF

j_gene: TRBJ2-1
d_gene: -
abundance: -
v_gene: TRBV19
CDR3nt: TGTGCCAGTAGTATCCCCGGCGGGGGCGGGTATGAGCAGTTCTTC
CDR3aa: CASSIPGGGGYEQFF

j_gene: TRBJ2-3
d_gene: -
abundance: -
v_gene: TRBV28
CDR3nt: TGTGCCAGCAGTTGGAGGACTAACACAGATACGCAGTATTTT
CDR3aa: CASSWRTNTDTQYF

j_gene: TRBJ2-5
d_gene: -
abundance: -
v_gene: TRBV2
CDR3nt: TGTGCCAGCAGTTATTTGACAGGGACTAAAGAGACCCAGTACTTC
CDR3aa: CASSYLTGTKETQYF

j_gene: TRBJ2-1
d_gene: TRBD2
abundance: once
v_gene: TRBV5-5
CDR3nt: TGTGCCAGCAGCTTGGGGGATAGCGGGTTCTACAATGAGCAGTTCTTC
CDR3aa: CASSLGDSGFYNEQFF

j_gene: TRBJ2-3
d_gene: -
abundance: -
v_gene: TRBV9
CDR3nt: TGTGCCAGCAGCCCCCCCCGGAGGACAGATACGCAGTATTTT
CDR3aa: CASSPPRRTDTQYF

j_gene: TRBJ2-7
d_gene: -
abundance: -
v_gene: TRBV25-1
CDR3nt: TGTGCCAGCAGTGTGGGCTCCTACGAGCAGTACTTC
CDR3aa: CASSVGSYEQYF

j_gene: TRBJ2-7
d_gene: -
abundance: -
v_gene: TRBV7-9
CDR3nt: TGTGCCAGCAGCTTAGAAAGGGTGGGGCAGGGTGTCCACGAGCAGTACTTC
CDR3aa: CASSLERVGQGVHEQYF

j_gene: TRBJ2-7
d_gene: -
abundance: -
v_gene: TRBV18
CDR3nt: TGTGCCAGCTCACCAGAAGAGGGCAGCCTCTCCTACGAGCAGTACTTC
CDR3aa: CASSPEEGSLSYEQYF

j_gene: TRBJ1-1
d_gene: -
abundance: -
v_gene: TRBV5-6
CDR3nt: TGTGCCAGCAGCCTCACAGGGTCTGAAGCTTTCTTT
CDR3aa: CASSLTGSEAFF

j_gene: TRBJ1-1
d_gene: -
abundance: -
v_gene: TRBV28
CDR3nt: TGTGCCAGCAGTTTGGGGGGTAACACTGAAGCTTTCTTT
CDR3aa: CASSLGGNTEAFF

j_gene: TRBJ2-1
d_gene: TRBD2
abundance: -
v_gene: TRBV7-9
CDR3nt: TGTGCCAGCAGCTTAGTCTCTAGCGGGAACGATGAGCAGTTCTTC
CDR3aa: CASSLVSSGNDEQFF

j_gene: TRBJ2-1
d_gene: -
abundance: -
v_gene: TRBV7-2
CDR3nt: TGTGCCAGCAGAACAGTATTTAGTGAGCAGTTCTTC
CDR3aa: CASRTVFSEQFF

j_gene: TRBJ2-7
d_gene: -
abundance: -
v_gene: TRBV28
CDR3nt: TGTGCCAGCTGTAAAGGGGGGTGGGACTACGAGCAGTACTTC
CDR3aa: CASCKGGWDYEQYF

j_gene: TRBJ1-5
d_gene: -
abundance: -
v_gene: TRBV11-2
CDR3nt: TGTGCCAGCAGCTTAGAACGGAACAATCAGCCCCAGCATTTT
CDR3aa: CASSLERNNQPQHF

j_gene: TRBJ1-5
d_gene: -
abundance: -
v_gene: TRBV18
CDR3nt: TGTGCCAGCTCACCTAGTGCGGGGGCTCAGCCCCAGCATTTT
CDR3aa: CASSPSAGAQPQHF

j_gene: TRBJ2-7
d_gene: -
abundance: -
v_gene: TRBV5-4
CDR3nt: TGTGCCAGCAGCTTGAGGCAGTCCTACGAGCAGTACTTC
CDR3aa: CASSLRQSYEQYF

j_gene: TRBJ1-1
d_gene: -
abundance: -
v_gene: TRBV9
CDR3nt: TGTGCCAGCAGCGTAGATAGGGGCATGAACACTGAAGCTTTCTTT
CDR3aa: CASSVDRGMNTEAFF

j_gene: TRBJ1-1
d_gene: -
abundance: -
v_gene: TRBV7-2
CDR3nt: TGTGCCAGCAGCATCGCACGAGAGCAGGGAGAAGCTTTCTTT
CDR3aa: CASSIAREQGEAFF

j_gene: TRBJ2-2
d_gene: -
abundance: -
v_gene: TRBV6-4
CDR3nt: TGTGCCAGCAGTGAGCACAGGGCCGGGGAGCTGTTTTTT
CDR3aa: CASSEHRAGELFF